The 15 T cell receptor beta chains below all came from one sample that was sequenced in a study of blood T cell repertoires in COVID-19 (dated by TCRdb to the early 2020s). Library method: the immunoSEQ multiplex PCR assay. TCRdb's version of the immuneACCESS table is confined to in-frame rearrangements and falls short of the full clone set. An unresolved V gene accounts for under half of the shortfall where checked; the remainder is of unknown origin. The sample table records roughly 230,000 clones; 88% of these occur just once. Approximately 1.8% of the sample is in the top ten clones. The sample comprised peripheral blood. Receptors originate from a man in his 70s with acute or convalescent COVID-19.

The chain links TRBV5-1 to TRBJ2-5; 7 bases fit TRBD1. The CDR3 spans 14 residues. The V gene's germline CDR1 is SGHRS and CDR2 YFSETQ. V was pared by 4 bases and J by 5 bases, with 8 bases of the junction left unmatched. The CDR3 spells CASSPGTAVETQYF. CDR3 coding DNA: TGCGCCAGCAGCCCCGGGACAGCCGTGGAGACCCAGTACTTC.

The chain joins TRBV9 to TRBJ2-7; 9 bases align to TRBD1. Germline CDR1 and CDR2: SGDLS and YYNGEE. The J segment lost 5 bases and the V segment lost 3 bases, leaving 18 bases of the junction unmatched. This CDR3 has 18 residues. Written as DNA, the CDR3 is TGTGCCAGCAGCGCAGCCGGGACAGGGTATTCAGGGGGAAACGAGCAGTACTTC. Its translation: CASSAAGTGYSGGNEQYF.

This clone was detected a few times. The chain recombines TRBV10-3 with TRBJ2-3, with TRBD1 matching 9 bases. Germline loops: CDR1 ENHRY, CDR2 SYGVKD. J gave up 5 bases and V 6 bases, and 9 bases lay outside the gene matches. The CDR3 covers 15 residues. CDR3 sequence (DNA): TGTGCCATCAGCCGTGGACAGGGGACGCAAGATACGCAGTATTTT. It codes for CAISRGQGTQDTQYF.

The genes are TRBV10-3 and TRBJ2-5, with 11 bases that match TRBD2. V lost 6 bases and J lost 2; bases outside the gene matches: 5. The length of the CDR3 is 15 residues. Germline V gene lookup returns CDR1 ENHRY and CDR2 SYGVKD. This chain's CDR3 is CAISKTSGIQETQYF. The CDR3 DNA reads TGTGCCATCAGCAAGACTAGCGGGATACAAGAGACCCAGTACTTC.

This chain connects TRBV2 to TRBJ2-7; 12 positions match TRBD2. Germline V gene sequence: CDR1 SNHLY, CDR2 FYNNEI. V gave up 5 bases and J gave up 12 bases; unmatched junction bases: 11. The CDR3 sequence is 14 residues long. The CDR3 DNA reads TGTGCCAGCAGTCCCCACGAGACTAGCGGGAGATGGTACTTC. Amino acid sequence: CASSPHETSGRWYF.

J is TRBJ1-2 and V is TRBV5-5, with D unresolved. Germline V CDR1 and CDR2: SGHKS, YYEKEE (reference sequence). The CDR3 loop spans 16 amino acids. Trimming pared 2 bases from V and 4 bases from J, leaving 18 bases between. Here the CDR3 DNA reads TGTGCCAGCAGCTTAGCCGGCGGCCCATCGAGCTATGGCTACACCTTC. Its protein product is CASSLAGGPSSYGYTF. Complete variable domain (other parts from reference TRBV5-5 and TRBJ1-2): DAGVTQSPTHLIKTRGQQVTLRCSPISGHKSVSWYQQVLGQGPQFIFQYYEKEERGRGNFPDRFSARQFPNYSSELNVNALLLGDSALYLCASSLAGGPSSYGYTFGSGTRLTVV.

The rearrangement uses TRBV30 and TRBJ1-5; no clear D gene. In germline, CDR1 is GTSNPN, CDR2 SVGIG (reference sequence). The CDR3 contains 15 residues. V gave up 0 bases and J gave up 3 bases, with 12 bases separating them. The CDR3 region has the DNA TGTGCCTGGAGTGTGGGAACTAGTCACAATCAGCCCCAGCATTTT. It translates to CAWSVGTSHNQPQHF.

For the CDR3, the DNA is TGCGCCAGCAGCTTAGAGTCCGCATCGCCTTCCTACGAGCAGTACTTC. Amino acids: CASSLESASPSYEQYF. The chain combines TRBV5-1 with TRBJ2-7; D unresolved. There are 16 residues in the CDR3. In germline, CDR1 is SGHRS, CDR2 YFSETQ. V lost 2 bases, J lost 1 base, and 16 bases lay in between. The full variable domain, in which reference TRBV5-1 and TRBJ2-7 provide the parts outside the CDR3, is KAGVTQTPRYLIKTRGQQVTLSCSPISGHRSVSWYQQTPGQGLQFLFEYFSETQRNKGNFPGRFSGRQFSNSRSEMNVSTLELGDSALYLCASSLESASPSYEQYFGPGTRLTVT.

The rearrangement links TRBV9 to TRBJ2-7, with 7 bases aligning to TRBD1. With 0 bases clipped from V and 4 bases from J, the junction kept 7 bases outside the gene matches. This CDR3 has 15 amino acids. Germline V gene sequence: CDR1 SGDLS, CDR2 YYNGEE. The chain's CDR3 is CASSVGPGQMYEQYF. CDR3 in DNA: TGTGCCAGCAGCGTAGGTCCGGGACAGATGTACGAGCAGTACTTC.

The genes are TRBV12-3 or TRBV12-4 and TRBJ2-3; D is unresolved. CDR3 length: 13 amino acids. The germline V and J ends were trimmed by 10 bases and 3 bases, with 14 bases remaining between them. Here the CDR3 reads CATRLTGTDTQYF. CDR3 bases: TGTGCCACGAGACTTACCGGAACAGATACGCAGTATTTT.

The chain is built from TRBV20-1 and TRBJ2-3; TRBD1 might be the D (6 bases). Trimming removed 3 bases from V and 3 bases from J, with 16 bases in between. From germline, CDR1 is DFQATT and CDR2 SNEGSKA (reference sequence). CDR3 length: 15 residues. The CDR3, as DNA: TGCAGTGCTAGTGACAGGACAGTTTATACAGATACGCAGTATTTT. The encoded protein is CSASDRTVYTDTQYF.

The CDR3 protein is CASSTRQGSGLFF. The CDR3 DNA sequence: TGTGCCAGCAGCACCCGACAGGGGTCGGGCCTGTTTTTT. The chain carries TRBV7-2 and TRBJ1-4, with TRBD1 identical over 8 bases. Losses at the gene ends were 5 bases for V and 14 bases for J; bases not matched to a gene: 10. Germline loops: CDR1 SGHTA, CDR2 FQGNSA. The CDR3 covers 13 residues.

The rearrangement uses TRBV7-3 and TRBJ2-7; 7 nucleotides align to TRBD2. Trimming at V came to 3 bases and at J to 0 bases, leaving 5 bases not matched to a gene. The CDR3 is made up of 15 amino acids. The V gene's germline CDR1 is SGHTA and CDR2 FQGTGA. CDR3 loop: CASSLGSSGSYEQYF. CDR3 sequence (DNA): TGTGCCAGCAGCTTGGGGTCTAGCGGCTCCTACGAGCAGTACTTC.

V is TRBV6-1 and J is TRBJ2-3; unclear D gene. This CDR3 is built from 14 residues. In germline, CDR1 is MNHNS, CDR2 SASEGT. Trimming shortened V by 2 bases and J by 2 bases, and 8 bases separated the two germline ends. The CDR3, as DNA: TGTGCCAGCAGTGAACCCCCCCTCACAGATACGCAGTATTTT. Its protein product is CASSEPPLTDTQYF.

This chain joins TRBV5-6 and TRBJ2-7; D is uncertain. The CDR3 consists of 14 residues. Germline CDR1 is SGHDT and CDR2 is YYEEEE. V lost 1 base, J lost 9 bases, and 17 bases lay in between. CDR3 region: CASSLRSELGRQYF. Here the CDR3 DNA reads TGTGCCAGCAGCTTGCGGTCCGAGCTGGGCAGGCAGTACTTC.